This TCR beta chain was recorded in a study of T cells in Graves' hyperthyroidism and ophthalmopathy. About the research overall: Peripheral blood specimens were obtained at initial diagnosis, prior to any treatment. Study-wide findings and caveats: Expanded thyroid clonotypes (above 0.001) were mostly also found in blood.

Clinical symptoms, serum thyroxine, TRAb, thyroid ultrasound and orbital computed tomography informed diagnoses. Using over 8.5 ml of fresh peripheral blood, PBMCs were prepared. Using RNA transcripts as the source, TCR beta CDR3 regions were amplified. Primed by the HTBI set, a first-round RT-PCR was run on the TCR CDR3. TCRdb re-derived calls from the multiplex PCR reads in MiXCR, one entry per CDR3 protein. The profile covers about 640,000 distinct CDR3 sequences, with roughly 15% appearing a single time and approximately 12% taken by the ten largest. CDR3 length: 15 residues. V was clipped by 4 bases and J by 2 bases, with 13 bases between them. Germline V lookup: CDR1 KGHDR, CDR2 SFDVKD. This clonotype appeared a few times. The target antigen is unknown.

The receptor was isolated from a woman in her 50s with Graves' ophthalmopathy. Sequenced material: blood. This chain connects TRBV24-1 to TRBJ2-5, with D possibly matching TRBD2 (5 bases). For the CDR3, the DNA is TGTGCCACCAGTGACCCACGAGCGGTGCAAGAGACCCAGTACTTC. This sequence encodes CATSDPRAVQETQYF.